This record concerns one T cell receptor (beta chain) sequence. Its antigen target is currently unknown. Qualities for individual bases were not recorded, and no much larger clone is one base off. This entry belongs to a study of OX40 agonist ivuxolimab in advanced cancers. About the full investigation: The costimulatory receptor OX40 (CD134) was targeted by ivuxolimab, a fully human IgG2 agonistic monoclonal antibody. Partial responses were achieved by three dose-escalation patients, of whom one had hepatocellular carcinoma and two had cutaneous melanoma. Peripheral TCRbeta sequencing aimed to test whether ivuxolimab altered TCR sequence diversity and caused clonal T-cell expansion. Intravenous ivuxolimab was administered to patients every 2 weeks at six dose levels: 0.01, 0.1, 0.3, 1.5, 3 and 10 mg/kg. Prior anti-PD-1, anti-PD-L1 or anti-CTLA-4 therapy was permitted, and approximately 41% of dose-escalation patients had received checkpoint inhibitors. A male proportion of approximately 83% and a mean age of about 60 years, ranging from roughly 20 to 80, were recorded for the dose-escalation cohort. Of the 50 to 55 dose-escalation patients, hepatocellular carcinoma was present in 19, melanoma in around 15, renal cell carcinoma in 9 and head and neck cancer in 9. The paper covers the monotherapy dose-escalation part of the phase I ivuxolimab trial, which included N ≈ 57 patients. The paper's findings and limits, for the study overall: Low levels of normalized T-cell clonal expansion were also seen in some patients who did not respond. Partial responders in the 0.1-3.0 mg/kg groups had among the lowest normalized peripheral clonal expansion, especially among CD8+ T cells. On average, CD8+ T cells showed more expanded clones than CD4+ T cells after ivuxolimab. The antigen specificity of the peripheral T cells that underwent clonal expansion was not determined. Clonal expansion of both CD4+ and CD8+ blood T cells was observed from baseline to week 6 at doses 0.1 to 3.0 mg/kg.

Sequences MNHNY (CDR1) and SVGAGI (CDR2) are obtained from the germline V gene (reference sequence). The CDR3, from cysteine to phenylalanine, totals 16 residues. The entry retains the CDR3 DNA only, 48 bases that are in frame from base 1. Trimming at the junction amounts to 4 bases on V and 4 bases on J, and the germline ends lie 19 bases apart. To sequence the TCRbeta CDR3 region, genomic DNA was isolated from the sorted cells. TCRbeta CDR3 regions were sequenced using the immunoSEQ Assay. TCRdb took this table from immuneACCESS and kept in-frame rearrangements with V and J called. Such tables lack part of the clones; where checked against another copy, unresolved V genes explain under half of the gap, and the rest is unexplained. The sample records tens of thousands of clones, 90% to 95% of which are singletons. Approximately 12% of the sample goes to the ten largest clones. The trial excluded patients who had a history of autoimmune disease or who were on systemic immunosuppression. In every dose cohort, peripheral blood was drawn for TCR sequencing at baseline, cycle 4 day 1, and cycle 7 day 1. Samples came from an open-label, multicenter, first-in-human phase I dose-escalation trial of ivuxolimab. The trial enrolled adults with locally advanced or metastatic head and neck squamous cell, hepatocellular, melanoma or renal cell carcinoma. CD4+ and CD8+ T cells were sorted separately from peripheral blood before TCR sequencing.

This receptor was obtained from an adult with an advanced solid tumor such as melanoma, head and neck, liver or kidney cancer. The sequencing here drew on CD4+ or CD8+ T cells sorted from blood, taken in a trial of the OX40 agonist ivuxolimab. The sequence links TRBV6-6 to TRBJ1-2, with TRBD1 as a weak D call on 5 bases. The CDR3 amino acid sequence is: CASSLILVGGGYGYTF. DNA sequence: TGTGCCAGCAGTTTAATCCTCGTCGGGGGAGGCTATGGCTACACCTTC.